The 20 T cell receptor beta chains below all came from one sample that was sequenced in a study of T cell repertoires in cytomegalovirus infection. Each CDR3 protein gets one entry after TCRdb re-called the reads with MiXCR. Of fewer than 250,000 distinct CDR3 sequences in the sample, 9% to 15% were seen once. Source material: PBMCs. These receptors came from a human donor in good health (CMV status not recorded). Some clones in this sample may be carry-over from other donors' samples.

This clonotype has a handful of counts. The chain links TRBV4-2 to TRBJ2-5; 7 bases fit TRBD1. Germline lookup yields CDR1 LGHNA and CDR2 YNFKEQ. V lost 1 base and J lost 1; bases outside the gene matches: 3. The CDR3 contains 15 residues. CDR3 coding DNA: TGTGCCAGCAGCCAAGTGGGGGACAGCCAAGAGACCCAGTACTTC. Encoded protein: CASSQVGDSQETQYF.

This clonotype was seen ten or more times. J is TRBJ1-1 and V is TRBV11-3; D not certain. Germline V gene data show CDR1 as SGHNT and CDR2 as YENEEA. The CDR3 spans 13 residues. V shed 1 base and J shed 1 base, with 4 bases lying between them. The CDR3 spells CASSLVWNTEAFF. For the CDR3, the DNA is TGTGCCAGCAGCTTAGTCTGGAACACTGAAGCTTTCTTT.

V and J are TRBV29-1 and TRBJ1-2, with TRBD1 matching over 7 bases. The CDR3 runs 13 residues. The germline CDR1 and CDR2 sequences are SQVTM and ANQGSEA. Trimming removed 5 bases from V and 5 bases from J; junction bases left unmatched: 8. The CDR3 bases are TGCAGCGTTCTTGACAGGGAGGAGTATGGCTACACCTTC. It codes for CSVLDREEYGYTF.

This clonotype was picked up many times. The V gene is TRBV6-2 or TRBV6-3, the J gene TRBJ1-1, with a tentative D call TRBD1 (5 bases). Looked up from germline, CDR1 is MNHEY and CDR2 is SVGEGT. CDR3 length: 13 amino acids. The ends were cut back, 4 bases at V and 4 bases at J, with 10 bases in the middle. CDR3 in amino acids: CASSSGTRTEAFF. For the CDR3, the DNA is TGTGCCAGCAGTTCGGGGACCCGCACTGAAGCTTTCTTT.

In this sample, this clonotype turned up a few times. This sequence joins TRBV29-1 and TRBJ2-5; 10 bases fit TRBD2. There are 13 residues in the CDR3. The V gene's germline CDR1 is SQVTM and CDR2 ANQGSEA. The V gene end was trimmed by 5 bases and the J gene end by 3 bases; junction bases not matched to a gene: 3. The CDR3 region has the DNA TGCAGCGTTCCTGGACTAGCGGAAGAGACCCAGTACTTC. This sequence encodes CSVPGLAEETQYF.

The rearrangement links TRBV19 to TRBJ2-7; tentatively, D is TRBD1 or TRBD2 (5 bases each). The germline gives CDR1 LNHDA, CDR2 SQIVND (reference sequence). The V gene lost 3 bases and the J gene lost 5 bases, with 14 bases spanning the gap. The CDR3 runs to 14 residues. This CDR3 reads CASSIPGRLNEQYF. Here the CDR3 DNA reads TGTGCCAGTAGTATCCCGGGACGGTTAAACGAGCAGTACTTC. Full variable domain (missing parts from reference TRBV19 and TRBJ2-7): DGGITQSPKYLFRKEGQNVTLSCEQNLNHDAMYWYRQDPGQGLRLIYYSQIVNDFQKGDIAEGYSVSREKKESFPLTVTSAQKNPTAFYLCASSIPGRLNEQYFGPGTRLTVT.

This clonotype was counted a few times. The chain combines TRBV29-1 with TRBJ1-5, with unresolved D. CDR1 SQVTM and CDR2 ANQGSEA come from the germline V gene. The V gene lost 4 bases and the J gene lost 5 bases, with 9 bases spanning the gap. This CDR3 spans 12 amino acids. The CDR3 DNA is TGCAGCGTTGCGAACTATGATCAGCCCCAGCATTTT. It specifies CSVANYDQPQHF.

This clonotype was seen repeatedly, ten times or more. The rearrangement uses TRBV12-3 or TRBV12-4 and TRBJ2-7; 8 bases are a match to TRBD2. The CDR3 loop spans 14 amino acids. V trimming: 5 bases; J trimming: 4 bases; junction bases outside the gene matches: 7. The CDR3, as DNA: TGTGCCAGCAGTAGCTCGGGCGGGAGGTACGAGCAGTACTTC. It yields the protein CASSSSGGRYEQYF.

This clonotype was seen many times. The chain carries TRBV7-2 and TRBJ2-4; D perhaps matches TRBD2 (5 bases). The CDR3 is 15 amino acids. Per the germline V gene, CDR1 is SGHTA and CDR2 is FQGNSA. The ends were cut back, 7 bases at V and 1 base at J, with 14 bases in the middle. The CDR3 is CASTPVRRAKNIQYF. The CDR3 DNA sequence: TGTGCCAGCACCCCAGTTCGGAGGGCCAAAAACATTCAGTACTTC.

The sample holds many counts of this clonotype. This chain links TRBV19 with TRBJ1-5; the D is unclear. The germline V gene has CDR1 LNHDA and CDR2 SQIVND (reference sequence). The V gene lost 1 base and the J gene lost 3 bases, with 7 bases spanning the gap. This CDR3 has 14 amino acids. The chain's CDR3 is CASSIGAPNQPQHF. CDR3 bases: TGTGCCAGTAGTATAGGGGCCCCCAATCAGCCCCAGCATTTT.

J is TRBJ1-1 and V is TRBV5-1; 7 bases match TRBD1. CDR3 length equals 16 residues. Germline-derived CDR1 and CDR2 are SGHRS and YFSETQ. Trimming cost V 2 bases and J 2 bases; bases outside gene matches: 9. Here the CDR3 reads CASSFSRTGSNTEAFF. As DNA, the CDR3 is TGCGCCAGCAGCTTTAGCAGGACAGGTTCAAACACTGAAGCTTTCTTT.

This clonotype was seen repeatedly, ten times or more. The chain joins TRBV20-1 to TRBJ1-2, with TRBD1 identical over 8 bases. V was clipped by 8 bases and J by 5 bases; unmatched bases: 13. The germline V gene has CDR1 DFQATT and CDR2 SNEGSKA (reference sequence). CDR3 length: 14 residues. This CDR3 is CSFFRQGTLYGYTF. CDR3 in DNA: TGCAGTTTTTTCCGACAGGGGACGTTGTATGGCTACACCTTC.

The chain recombines TRBV2 with TRBJ1-2; the D gene is possibly TRBD1 (5 bases). This CDR3 has 16 residues. CDR1 and CDR2 (germline): SNHLY, FYNNEI. V was cut by 7 bases and J by 6 bases, with 24 bases left in between. CDR3 DNA: TGTGCCAGCAACCGGGACCCCACACTTGAGGTTAATGGCTACACCTTC. Residues: CASNRDPTLEVNGYTF.

The chain has TRBV11-3 and TRBJ2-3, with 10 bases that match TRBD1. The CDR3 loop spans 14 amino acids. J gave up 6 bases and V 5 bases, and 5 bases lay outside the gene matches. Germline V gene lookup returns CDR1 SGHNT and CDR2 YENEEA. CDR3 DNA: TGTGCCAGCAGCGGACAGGGGGTTATGGATACGCAGTATTTT. This translates into CASSGQGVMDTQYF.

This clonotype was observed a single time. The genes are TRBV20-1 and TRBJ1-2; D remains ambiguous. CDR1 and CDR2 (germline): DFQATT, SNEGSKA (reference sequence). V was shortened by 7 bases and J by 8 bases, with 14 bases between the two germline ends. There are 11 residues in the CDR3. CDR3 in amino acids: CSVWSDNGYTF. The CDR3 region has the DNA TGCAGTGTTTGGTCGGATAACGGCTACACCTTC.

This clonotype was seen ten or more times. The chain employs TRBV7-3 and TRBJ2-1, with D perhaps assigned TRBD1 or TRBD2 (6 bases each). The CDR3 spans 15 residues. Germline lookup yields CDR1 SGHTA and CDR2 FQGTGA. V lost 6 bases and J lost 8, with 20 bases in between. The CDR3 protein is CASSPMGGYGDEQFF. Written as DNA, the CDR3 is TGTGCCAGCAGTCCGATGGGGGGCTACGGGGATGAGCAGTTCTTC.

This clonotype was detected many times. This CDR3 is CAAGAYSSGWNEQFF. CDR3 in DNA: TGCGCCGCCGGAGCTTACTCTAGCGGGTGGAATGAGCAGTTCTTC. This sequence joins TRBV4-3 and TRBJ2-1, with 8 bases matching TRBD2. V was pared by 11 bases and J by 7 bases, with 16 bases of the junction left unmatched. Per the germline V gene, CDR1 is LGHNA and CDR2 is YSLEER. The CDR3 covers 15 residues.

Comment on this clonotype: The junction and the germline gene differ at one end; a read error may be behind it. V and J are TRBV5-1 and TRBJ2-5, with unresolved D. The CDR3 sequence is 14 residues long. Germline values: CDR1 SGHRS, CDR2 YFSETQ. In DNA, the CDR3 is TGCGCCAGCAGCTTGGAGGCAGCTCAAGAGACCCCGTACTTC. Residues: CASSLEAAQETPYF. Complete variable domain (other parts from reference TRBV5-1 and TRBJ2-5): KAGVTQTPRYLIKTRGQQVTLSCSPISGHRSVSWYQQTPGQGLQFLFEYFSETQRNKGNFPGRFSGRQFSNSRSEMNVSTLELGDSALYLCASSLEAAQETPYFGPGTRLLVL.

The table lists this clonotype with many counts. This rearrangement joins TRBV7-2 to TRBJ1-6; TRBD1 might be the D (5 bases). V lost 6 bases and J lost 4, with 13 bases in between. The V gene's germline CDR1 is SGHTA and CDR2 FQGNSA. The CDR3 has 15 amino acids. This chain's CDR3 is CASREGRSYNSPLHF. CDR3 nucleotides: TGTGCCAGCAGGGAGGGGCGAAGTTATAATTCACCCCTCCACTTT.

The table lists this clonotype with a few counts. This chain joins TRBV30 and TRBJ2-7; D uncertain. From germline, CDR1 is GTSNPN and CDR2 SVGIG (reference sequence). The CDR3 is made up of 13 amino acids. V dropped 2 bases and J dropped 4 bases, with 12 bases sitting between them. Written as DNA, the CDR3 is TGTGCCTGGAGTCTCGGACGGTCTTACGAGCAGTACTTC. Protein sequence: CAWSLGRSYEQYF.